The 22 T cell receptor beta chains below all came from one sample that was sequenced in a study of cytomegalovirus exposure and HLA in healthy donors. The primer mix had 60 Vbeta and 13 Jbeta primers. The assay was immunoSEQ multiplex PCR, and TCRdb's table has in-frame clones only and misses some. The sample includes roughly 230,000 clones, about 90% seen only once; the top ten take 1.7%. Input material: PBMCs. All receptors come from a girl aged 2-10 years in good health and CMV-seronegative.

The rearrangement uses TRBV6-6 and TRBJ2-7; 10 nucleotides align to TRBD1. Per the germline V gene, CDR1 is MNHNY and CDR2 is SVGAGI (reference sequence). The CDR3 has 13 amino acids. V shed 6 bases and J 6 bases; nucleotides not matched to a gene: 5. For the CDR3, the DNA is TGTGCCAGCAGATCCGGGACAGGGGTCGAGCAGTACTTC. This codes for CASRSGTGVEQYF.

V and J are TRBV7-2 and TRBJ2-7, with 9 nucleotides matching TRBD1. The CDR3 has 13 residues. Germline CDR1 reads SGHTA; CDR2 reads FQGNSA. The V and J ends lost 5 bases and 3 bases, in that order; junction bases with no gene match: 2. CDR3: CASSRQGGYEQYF. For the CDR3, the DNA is TGTGCCAGCAGCCGACAGGGGGGCTACGAGCAGTACTTC.

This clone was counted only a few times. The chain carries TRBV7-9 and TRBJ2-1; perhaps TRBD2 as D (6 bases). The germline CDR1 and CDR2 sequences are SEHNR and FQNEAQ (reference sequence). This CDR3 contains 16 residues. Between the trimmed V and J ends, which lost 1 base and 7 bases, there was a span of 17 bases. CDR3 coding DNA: TGTGCCAGCAGCTTAGTTGGCGGGGTGGCGGTAAATGAGCAGTTCTTC. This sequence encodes CASSLVGGVAVNEQFF.

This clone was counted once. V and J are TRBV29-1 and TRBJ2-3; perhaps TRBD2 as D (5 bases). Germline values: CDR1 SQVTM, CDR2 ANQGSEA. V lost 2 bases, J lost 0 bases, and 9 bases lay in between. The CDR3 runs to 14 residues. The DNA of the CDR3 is TGCAGCGTTGAAAGCGGTCCAAGCACAGATACGCAGTATTTT. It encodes CSVESGPSTDTQYF.

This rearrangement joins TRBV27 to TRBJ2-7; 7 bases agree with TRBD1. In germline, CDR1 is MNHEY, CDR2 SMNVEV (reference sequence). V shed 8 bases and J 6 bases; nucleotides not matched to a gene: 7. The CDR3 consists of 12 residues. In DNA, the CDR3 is TGTGCCAGCCAAGACCCAGGGGGCGAGCAGTACTTC. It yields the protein CASQDPGGEQYF.

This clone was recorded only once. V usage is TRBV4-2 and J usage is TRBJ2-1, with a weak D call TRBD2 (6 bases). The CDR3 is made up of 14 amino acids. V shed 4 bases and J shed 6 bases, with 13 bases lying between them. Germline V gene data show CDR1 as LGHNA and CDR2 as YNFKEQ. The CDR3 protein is CASSPRTILNEQFF. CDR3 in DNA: TGTGCCAGCAGCCCTAGGACTATTCTCAATGAGCAGTTCTTC.

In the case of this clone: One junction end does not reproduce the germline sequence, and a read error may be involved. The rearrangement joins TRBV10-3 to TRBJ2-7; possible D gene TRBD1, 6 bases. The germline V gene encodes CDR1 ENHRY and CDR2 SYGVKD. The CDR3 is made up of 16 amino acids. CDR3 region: CAISESISITGNEQHF. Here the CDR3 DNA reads TGTGCCATCAGTGAGTCGATCTCGATCACAGGGAACGAGCAGCACTTC.

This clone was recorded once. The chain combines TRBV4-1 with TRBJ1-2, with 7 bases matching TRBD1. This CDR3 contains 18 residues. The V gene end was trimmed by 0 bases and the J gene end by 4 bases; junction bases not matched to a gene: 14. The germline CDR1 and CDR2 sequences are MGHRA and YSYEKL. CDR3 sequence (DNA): TGCGCCAGCAGCCAAGACCCGACAGGGAAGATGGGGCGCTATGGCTACACCTTC. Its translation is CASSQDPTGKMGRYGYTF.

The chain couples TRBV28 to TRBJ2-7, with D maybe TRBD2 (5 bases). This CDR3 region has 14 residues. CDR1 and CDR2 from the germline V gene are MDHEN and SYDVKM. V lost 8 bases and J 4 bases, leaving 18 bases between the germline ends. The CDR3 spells CASQIGGSTYEQYF. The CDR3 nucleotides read TGTGCCAGCCAGATTGGCGGGTCTACTTACGAGCAGTACTTC.

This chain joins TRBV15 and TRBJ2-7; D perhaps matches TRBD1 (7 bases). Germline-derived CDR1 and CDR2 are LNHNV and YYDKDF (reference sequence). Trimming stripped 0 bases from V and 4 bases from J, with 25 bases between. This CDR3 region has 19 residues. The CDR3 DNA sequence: TGTGCCACCAGCAGAGAGAGAGGGGGCGCGGAGGGGGCGCCGTACGAGCAGTACTTC. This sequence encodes CATSRERGGAEGAPYEQYF.

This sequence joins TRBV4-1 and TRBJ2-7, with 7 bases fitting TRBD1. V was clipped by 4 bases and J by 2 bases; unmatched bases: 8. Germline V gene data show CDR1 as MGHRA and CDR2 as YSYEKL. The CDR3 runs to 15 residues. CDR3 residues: CASSPRTGPAYEQYF. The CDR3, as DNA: TGCGCCAGCAGCCCGCGGACAGGACCTGCCTACGAGCAGTACTTC.

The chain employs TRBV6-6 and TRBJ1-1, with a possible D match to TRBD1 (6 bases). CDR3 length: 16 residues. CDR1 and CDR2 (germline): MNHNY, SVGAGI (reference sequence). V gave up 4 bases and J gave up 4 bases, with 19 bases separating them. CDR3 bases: TGTGCCAGCAGTTTACAAGGGGGGGGCTCGAGCACTGAAGCTTTCTTT. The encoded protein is CASSLQGGGSSTEAFF.

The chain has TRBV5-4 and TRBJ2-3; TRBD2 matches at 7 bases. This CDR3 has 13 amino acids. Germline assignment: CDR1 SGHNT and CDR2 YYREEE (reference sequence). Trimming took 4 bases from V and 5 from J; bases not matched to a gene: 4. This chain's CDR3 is CASSPRGEDTQYF. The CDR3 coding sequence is TGTGCCAGCAGCCCACGGGGGGAAGATACGCAGTATTTT.

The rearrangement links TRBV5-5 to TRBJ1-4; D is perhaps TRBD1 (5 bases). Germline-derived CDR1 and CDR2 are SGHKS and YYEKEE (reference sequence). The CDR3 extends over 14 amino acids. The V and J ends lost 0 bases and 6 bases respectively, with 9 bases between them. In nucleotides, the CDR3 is TGTGCCAGCAGCTTGGCAGGGTTAGATGAAAAACTGTTTTTT. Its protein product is CASSLAGLDEKLFF.

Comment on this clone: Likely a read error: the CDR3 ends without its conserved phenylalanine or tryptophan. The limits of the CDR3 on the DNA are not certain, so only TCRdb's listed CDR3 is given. CDR3 loop: CASSLRTGGLYL. J is TRBJ2-3 and V is TRBV27; TRBD1 reflects the table's D call only, with no check against the DNA. Ends included, the CDR3 has 12 residues. Germline CDR1 and CDR2: MNHEY and SMNVEV (reference sequence).

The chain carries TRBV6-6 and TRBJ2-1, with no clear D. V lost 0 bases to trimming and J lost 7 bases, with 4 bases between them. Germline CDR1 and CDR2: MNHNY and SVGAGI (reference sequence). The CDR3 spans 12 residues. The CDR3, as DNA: TGTGCCAGCAGTTACTCTCATAATGAGCAGTTCTTC. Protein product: CASSYSHNEQFF.

The CDR3 is CASSSSGTSYEQYF. CDR3 DNA: TGTGCCAGCAGCTCGTCCGGGACAAGCTACGAGCAGTACTTC. The rearrangement joins TRBV7-2 to TRBJ2-7; possibly TRBD1 for D (6 bases). Germline-derived CDR1 and CDR2 are SGHTA and FQGNSA. This CDR3 has 14 amino acids. V lost 4 bases, J lost 3 bases, and 13 bases lay in between. Looking up the rest from reference TRBV7-2 and TRBJ2-7 gives the full variable domain: GAGVSQSPSNKVTEKGKDVELRCDPISGHTALYWYRQSLGQGLEFLIYFQGNSAPDKSGLPSDRFSAERTGGSVSTLTIQRTQQEDSAVYLCASSSSGTSYEQYFGPGTRLTVT.

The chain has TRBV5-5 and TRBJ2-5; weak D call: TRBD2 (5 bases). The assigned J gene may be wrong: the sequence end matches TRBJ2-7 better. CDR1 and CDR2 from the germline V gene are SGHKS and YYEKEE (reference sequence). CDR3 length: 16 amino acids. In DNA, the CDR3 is TGTGCCAGTGACCCTAATCGCGGGCGAGCGGCCTACGAGCAGTACTTC. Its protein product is CASDPNRGRAAYEQYF.

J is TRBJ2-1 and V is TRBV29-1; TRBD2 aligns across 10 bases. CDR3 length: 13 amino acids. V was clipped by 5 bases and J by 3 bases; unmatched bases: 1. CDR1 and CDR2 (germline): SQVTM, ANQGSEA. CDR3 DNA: TGCAGCGTTAGCGGGGGGGGCTACAATGAGCAGTTCTTC. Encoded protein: CSVSGGGYNEQFF.

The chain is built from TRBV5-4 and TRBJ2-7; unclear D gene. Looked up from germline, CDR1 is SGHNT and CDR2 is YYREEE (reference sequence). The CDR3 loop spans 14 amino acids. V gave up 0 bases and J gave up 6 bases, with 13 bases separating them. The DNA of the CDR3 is TGTGCCAGCAGCTTGGGACTTCGATTCGGCGAGCAGTACTTC. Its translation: CASSLGLRFGEQYF.

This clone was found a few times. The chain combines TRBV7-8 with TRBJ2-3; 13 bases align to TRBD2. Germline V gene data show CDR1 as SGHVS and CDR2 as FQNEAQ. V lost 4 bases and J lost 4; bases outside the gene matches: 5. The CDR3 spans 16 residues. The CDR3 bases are TGTGCCAGCAGCTGGGGACTAGCGGGGCCCTCAGATACGCAGTATTTT. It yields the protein CASSWGLAGPSDTQYF.

CDR3 nucleotides: TGTGCCTGGAGATTCTCAACATACCCTAGAGGCTACACCTTC. Translated: CAWRFSTYPRGYTF. The chain joins TRBV30 to TRBJ1-2; D is unclear. Trimming removed 3 bases from V and 8 bases from J, with 19 bases in between. CDR1 is GTSNPN and CDR2 is SVGIG in the germline V gene (reference sequence). The CDR3 runs to 14 residues.